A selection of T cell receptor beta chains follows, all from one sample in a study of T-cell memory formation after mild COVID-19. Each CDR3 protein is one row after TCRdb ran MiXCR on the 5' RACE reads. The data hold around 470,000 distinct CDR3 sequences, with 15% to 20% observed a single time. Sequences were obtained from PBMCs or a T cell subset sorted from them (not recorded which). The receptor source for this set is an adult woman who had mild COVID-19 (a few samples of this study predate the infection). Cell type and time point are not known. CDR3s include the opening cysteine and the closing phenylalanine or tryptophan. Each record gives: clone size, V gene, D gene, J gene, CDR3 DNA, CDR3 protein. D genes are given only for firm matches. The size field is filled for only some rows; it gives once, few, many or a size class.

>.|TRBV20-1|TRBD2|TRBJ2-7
TGCAGTGCGACGGGGGGGAGCTCCTACGAGCAGTACTTC
CSATGGSSYEQYF
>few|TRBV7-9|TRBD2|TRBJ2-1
TGTGCCAGCAGCCACACACCTCGGTCTAGCGGAGACTACAATGAGCAGTTCTTC
CASSHTPRSSGDYNEQFF
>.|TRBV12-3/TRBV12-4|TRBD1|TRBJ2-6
TGTGCCAGCAGATCCGGGACAGGGCGCCCCGGGGCCAACGTCCTGACTTTC
CASRSGTGRPGANVLTF
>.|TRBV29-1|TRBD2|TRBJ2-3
TGCAGCGTGGCCGGACTAGCGGGAGGGCTTTACGTTGGTACGCAGTATTTT
CSVAGLAGGLYVGTQYF
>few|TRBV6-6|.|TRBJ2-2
TGTGCCAGCAGTCAGCACGGGCATTACACCGGGGAGCTGTTTTTT
CASSQHGHYTGELFF
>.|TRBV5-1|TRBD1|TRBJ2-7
TGCGCCAGCAGCTTGGGGGGACAGGGGGCCATCCACGAGCAGTACTTC
CASSLGGQGAIHEQYF
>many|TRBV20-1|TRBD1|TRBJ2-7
TGCAGTGCTAGAGATTCGGGACAGGAAATTTACGTCTACGAGCAGTACTTC
CSARDSGQEIYVYEQYF
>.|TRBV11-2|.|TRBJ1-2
TGTGCCAGCAGGTTGCCCCAGACGGGCGGCTACACCTTC
CASRLPQTGGYTF
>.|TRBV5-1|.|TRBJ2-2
TGCGCCAGCAGCTTGGGGTCCACCACCGGGGAGCTGTTTTTT
CASSLGSTTGELFF
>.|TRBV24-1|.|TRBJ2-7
TGTGCCACCAGTGATCCCTCAACAGGGTTCGAGCAGTACTTC
CATSDPSTGFEQYF
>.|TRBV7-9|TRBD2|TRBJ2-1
TGTGCCAGCAGCAAGCTAGCGGGAGTAGAGTACAATGAGCAGTTCTTC
CASSKLAGVEYNEQFF
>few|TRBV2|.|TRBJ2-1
TGTGCCAGCAGTTCTCGACTCGGGAGCTCCTACAATGAGCAGTTCTTC
CASSSRLGSSYNEQFF
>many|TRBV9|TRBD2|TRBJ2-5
TGTGCCAGCAGCGTAGAGGTAGCGGGACCACAAGAGACCCAGTACTTC
CASSVEVAGPQETQYF
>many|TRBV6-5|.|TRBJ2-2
TGTGCCAGCAGTTTGTGGGGGTCCGGGGAGCTGTTTTTT
CASSLWGSGELFF
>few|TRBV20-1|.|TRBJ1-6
TGCAGTGCTCGGGACGGCGAAAATTCACCCCTCCACTTT
CSARDGENSPLHF
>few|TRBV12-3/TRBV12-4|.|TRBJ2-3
TGTGCCAGCAGTTTTCTAAATACAGATACGCAGTATTTT
CASSFLNTDTQYF
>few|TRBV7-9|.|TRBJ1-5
TGTGCCAGCAGCTTAGCCCTGGGGCAGGGGAGTCAGCCCCAGCATTTT
CASSLALGQGSQPQHF
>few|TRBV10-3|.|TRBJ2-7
TGTGCCACCCGGGACGGGGTTATCTACGAGCAGTACTTC
CATRDGVIYEQYF
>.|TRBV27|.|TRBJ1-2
TGTGCCACCCAAACTCCTCACTATGGCTACACCTTC
CATQTPHYGYTF
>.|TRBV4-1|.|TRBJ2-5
TGCGCCAGCAGCCTGGGGGGCGGGGTTCAAGAGACCCAGTACTTC
CASSLGGGVQETQYF
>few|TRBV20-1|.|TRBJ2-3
TGCAGTGCTAGTGGGAAAAAGGGGGTATCGACAGATACGCAGTATTTT
CSASGKKGVSTDTQYF
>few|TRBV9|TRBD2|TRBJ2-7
TGTGCCAGCAGCGCCCCCGGACTAGCGAGCCCCTACGAGCAGTACTTC
CASSAPGLASPYEQYF